This T cell receptor (beta chain) is from a study of CD8 T cells in Susac syndrome. This clonotype came up once. V was pared by 5 bases and J by 8 bases, with 6 bases of the junction left unmatched. Germline-derived CDR1 and CDR2 are SGHVS and FNYEAQ. The CDR3 extends over 13 amino acids. It was with random hexamers that roughly 0.45 to 1 ug RNA was reverse transcribed. TCRdb reprocessed the immunoSEQ multiplex PCR reads with MiXCR, giving one entry per CDR3 protein. This sample has 75,000 to 100,000 distinct CDR3 sequences; roughly 93% occur once, and the top ten carry roughly 0.26%. This chain connects TRBV7-6 to TRBJ1-1, with TRBD1 identical over 9 bases. The TCR was taken from a human donor in good health. The sample was CD8+ T cells from PBMCs. The chain's CDR3 is CASSLGQGSEAFF. The CDR3 bases are TGTGCCAGCAGCCTCGGACAGGGGTCAGAAGCTTTCTTT. The complete variable domain, with remaining parts taken from reference TRBV7-6 and TRBJ1-1, reads GAGVSQSPRYKVTKRGQDVALRCDPISGHVSLYWYRQALGQGPEFLTYFNYEAQQDKSGLPNDRFSAERPEGSISTLTIQRTEQRDSAMYRCASSLGQGSEAFFGQGTRLTVV.